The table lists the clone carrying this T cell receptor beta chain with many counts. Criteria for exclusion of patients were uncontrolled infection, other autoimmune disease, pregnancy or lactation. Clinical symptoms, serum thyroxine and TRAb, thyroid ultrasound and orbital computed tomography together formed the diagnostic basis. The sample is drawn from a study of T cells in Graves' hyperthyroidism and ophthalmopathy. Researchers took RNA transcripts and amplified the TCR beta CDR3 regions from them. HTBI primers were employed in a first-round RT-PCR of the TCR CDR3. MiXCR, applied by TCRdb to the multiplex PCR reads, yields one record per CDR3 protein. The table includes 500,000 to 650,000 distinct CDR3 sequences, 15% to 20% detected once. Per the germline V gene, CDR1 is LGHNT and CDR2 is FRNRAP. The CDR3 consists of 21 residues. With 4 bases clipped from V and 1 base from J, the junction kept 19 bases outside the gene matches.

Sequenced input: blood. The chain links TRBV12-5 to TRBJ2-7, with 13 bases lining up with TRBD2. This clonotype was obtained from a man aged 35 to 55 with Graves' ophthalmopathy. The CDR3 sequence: CASGSVGSTSGRSISSYEQYF. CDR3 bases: TGTGCTAGTGGTTCCGTCGGCTCGACTAGCGGGAGGTCGATCTCGTCCTACGAGCAGTACTTC.